These T cell receptor beta chains were read from a single sample in a study of blood T cell repertoires in COVID-19. This table comes from immunoSEQ multiplex PCR, and its TCRdb copy is limited to in-frame clones, with some not included. The table records 250,000 to 300,000 clones, about 85% of them present only once. The sample consisted of peripheral blood. These receptors originate from a woman aged 45-60 years who had recovered from COVID-19. Both conserved end residues are part of each CDR3. D genes are given only for firm matches. Where a row states a size, it is once, few, many or the class of an expanded clone; other rows omit it.

len: 14; abundance: NA; d_gene: NA; j_gene: TRBJ1-3; v_gene: TRBV28; CDR3nt: TGTGCCATCAGAAACCCAGGTCCCGGAAACACCATATATTTT; CDR3aa: CAIRNPGPGNTIYF
len: 14; abundance: NA; d_gene: NA; j_gene: TRBJ1-6; v_gene: TRBV7-2; CDR3nt: TGTGCCAGCAGCTTATACTCCTATAATTCACCCCTCCACTTT; CDR3aa: CASSLYSYNSPLHF
len: 13; abundance: NA; d_gene: NA; j_gene: TRBJ1-3; v_gene: TRBV6-5; CDR3nt: TGTGCCAGCACACGACCAGGTGGAAACACCATATATTTT; CDR3aa: CASTRPGGNTIYF
len: 16; abundance: NA; d_gene: NA; j_gene: TRBJ2-7; v_gene: TRBV28; CDR3nt: TGTGCCAGCAGTTTTGTGACGAGCAGCGTCTCCTACGAGCAGTACTTC; CDR3aa: CASSFVTSSVSYEQYF
len: 17; abundance: NA; d_gene: NA; j_gene: TRBJ2-2; v_gene: TRBV9; CDR3nt: TGTGCCAGCAGCGACCGGAGGACGACCCGGAACACCGGGGAGCTGTTTTTT; CDR3aa: CASSDRRTTRNTGELFF
len: 18; abundance: few; d_gene: TRBD1; j_gene: TRBJ2-6; v_gene: TRBV7-9; CDR3nt: TGTGCCAGCAGCTTGACAGGGGGCGAAAAGGCTGGGGCCAACGTCCTGACTTTC; CDR3aa: CASSLTGGEKAGANVLTF
len: 16; abundance: NA; d_gene: TRBD1; j_gene: TRBJ1-4; v_gene: TRBV4-3; CDR3nt: TGCGCCAGCAGCCAAGAATGGGACAGGGTGCTCGAAAAACTGTTTTTT; CDR3aa: CASSQEWDRVLEKLFF
len: 14; abundance: NA; d_gene: NA; j_gene: TRBJ2-7; v_gene: TRBV6-1; CDR3nt: TGTGCCAGCAGTGAAGTGGGGGCGAGGAACGAGCAGTACTTC; CDR3aa: CASSEVGARNEQYF
len: 14; abundance: NA; d_gene: TRBD1; j_gene: TRBJ2-7; v_gene: TRBV7-2; CDR3nt: TGTGCCAGCAGCGTCAGACAGGGGGAATACGAGCAGTACTTC; CDR3aa: CASSVRQGEYEQYF
len: 15; abundance: NA; d_gene: NA; j_gene: TRBJ1-1; v_gene: TRBV9; CDR3nt: TGTGCCAGCAGCATAGGGGCCTCCGGGGACACTGAAGCTTTCTTT; CDR3aa: CASSIGASGDTEAFF
len: 15; abundance: NA; d_gene: TRBD2; j_gene: TRBJ2-7; v_gene: TRBV18; CDR3nt: TGTGCCAGCTCACAAACTAGCGGGGGGGCCAACGAGCAGTACTTC; CDR3aa: CASSQTSGGANEQYF
len: 15; abundance: NA; d_gene: NA; j_gene: TRBJ2-2; v_gene: TRBV19; CDR3nt: TGTGCCAGTAGTAAGGGAGTTTTGAACACCGGGGAGCTGTTTTTT; CDR3aa: CASSKGVLNTGELFF
len: 15; abundance: NA; d_gene: NA; j_gene: TRBJ2-7; v_gene: TRBV15; CDR3nt: TGTGCCACCAGCAGAGAACAGGGACGGAGCTACGAGCAGTACTTC; CDR3aa: CATSREQGRSYEQYF
len: 14; abundance: NA; d_gene: TRBD2; j_gene: TRBJ2-5; v_gene: TRBV11-2; CDR3nt: TGTGCCAGCAGCTTCGGACTAGTCCAAGAGACCCAGTACTTC; CDR3aa: CASSFGLVQETQYF
len: 17; abundance: NA; d_gene: TRBD2; j_gene: TRBJ2-5; v_gene: TRBV7-9; CDR3nt: TGTGCCAGCAGCTTAAGACTAGCGGGGGGCCGTGAAGAGACCCAGTACTTC; CDR3aa: CASSLRLAGGREETQYF
len: 16; abundance: NA; d_gene: NA; j_gene: TRBJ2-1; v_gene: TRBV7-6; CDR3nt: TGTGCCAGCAGCTTAGTAGGAACAGGGAAAGGAAATGAGCAGTTCTTC; CDR3aa: CASSLVGTGKGNEQFF
len: 14; abundance: NA; d_gene: TRBD1; j_gene: TRBJ1-2; v_gene: TRBV28; CDR3nt: TGTGCCAGCAGCCTACAGGGGAATAACTATGGCTACACCTTC; CDR3aa: CASSLQGNNYGYTF
len: 11; abundance: NA; d_gene: NA; j_gene: TRBJ1-1; v_gene: TRBV13; CDR3nt: TGTGCCAGCAGCTTAGGGCCCCGGGCTTTCTTT; CDR3aa: CASSLGPRAFF
len: 14; abundance: once; d_gene: TRBD1; j_gene: TRBJ1-4; v_gene: TRBV5-6; CDR3nt: TGTGCCAGCAGCCGGCGGACAGGGTCGACAAAACTGTTTTTT; CDR3aa: CASSRRTGSTKLFF
len: 14; abundance: NA; d_gene: TRBD1; j_gene: TRBJ1-2; v_gene: TRBV28; CDR3nt: TGTGCCAGCAGCCTGCAGGGGGGACCGGGCGGCTACACCTTC; CDR3aa: CASSLQGGPGGYTF
len: 15; abundance: NA; d_gene: NA; j_gene: TRBJ2-1; v_gene: TRBV30; CDR3nt: TGTGCCTGGGAGGCCCCCGGACGGACTAACAATGAGCAGTTCTTC; CDR3aa: CAWEAPGRTNNEQFF
len: 14; abundance: few; d_gene: NA; j_gene: TRBJ2-3; v_gene: TRBV18; CDR3nt: TGTGCCAGCTCACCAAGCTCTGATGAGGATACGCAGTATTTT; CDR3aa: CASSPSSDEDTQYF
len: 15; abundance: NA; d_gene: NA; j_gene: TRBJ2-7; v_gene: TRBV9; CDR3nt: TGTGCCAGCAGCGTAGAGCCCCCCCCTAGGGGAGAGCAGTACTTC; CDR3aa: CASSVEPPPRGEQYF
len: 14; abundance: NA; d_gene: TRBD1; j_gene: TRBJ1-2; v_gene: TRBV27; CDR3nt: TGTGCCAGCAGAGGACAGGGGAGATACTATGGCTACACCTTC; CDR3aa: CASRGQGRYYGYTF
len: 15; abundance: NA; d_gene: NA; j_gene: TRBJ1-3; v_gene: TRBV28; CDR3nt: TGTGCCAGCAGTTCGCAGGGGTTAGGGGGAAACACCATATATTTT; CDR3aa: CASSSQGLGGNTIYF
len: 14; abundance: NA; d_gene: TRBD1; j_gene: TRBJ2-5; v_gene: TRBV11-3; CDR3nt: TGTGCCAGCAGCCAGGGACAGGGGTTGGAGACCCAGTACTTC; CDR3aa: CASSQGQGLETQYF
len: 19; abundance: NA; d_gene: TRBD2; j_gene: TRBJ2-6; v_gene: TRBV7-6; CDR3nt: TGTGCCAGCAGCTTAGCGGCTAGCGGAAAATTATCTGGGGCCAACGTCCTGACTTTC; CDR3aa: CASSLAASGKLSGANVLTF
len: 14; abundance: NA; d_gene: NA; j_gene: TRBJ2-1; v_gene: TRBV11-2; CDR3nt: TGTGCCAGCAGCTCGGACAGCTCCTACAATGAGCAGTTCTTC; CDR3aa: CASSSDSSYNEQFF
len: 15; abundance: NA; d_gene: NA; j_gene: TRBJ1-4; v_gene: TRBV3-1/TRBV3-2; CDR3nt: TGTGCCAGCAGCACCGATTCGGGATCTAATGAAAAACTGTTTTTT; CDR3aa: CASSTDSGSNEKLFF
len: 16; abundance: NA; d_gene: TRBD2; j_gene: TRBJ2-3; v_gene: TRBV3-1/TRBV3-2; CDR3nt: TGTGCCAGCAGCCCACAACTAGCGGGAGTGGACCTGCGGCAGTATTTT; CDR3aa: CASSPQLAGVDLRQYF
len: 13; abundance: NA; d_gene: NA; j_gene: TRBJ1-5; v_gene: TRBV27; CDR3nt: TGTGCCAGCAGTTTGGGAGCGTCGCAGCCCCAGCATTTT; CDR3aa: CASSLGASQPQHF
len: 14; abundance: NA; d_gene: TRBD1; j_gene: TRBJ1-1; v_gene: TRBV3-1/TRBV3-2; CDR3nt: TGTGCCAGCAGCCAGTGGGACAGGCGCACTGAAGCTTTCTTT; CDR3aa: CASSQWDRRTEAFF
len: 17; abundance: few; d_gene: TRBD2; j_gene: TRBJ2-1; v_gene: TRBV7-9; CDR3nt: TGTGCCAGCAGCGTTACTAGCGGGAGGCTTTCCTACAATGAGCAGTTCTTC; CDR3aa: CASSVTSGRLSYNEQFF
len: 11; abundance: NA; d_gene: NA; j_gene: TRBJ1-1; v_gene: TRBV2; CDR3nt: TGTGCAGTACTAGTGAACACTGAAGCTTTCTTT; CDR3aa: CAVLVNTEAFF
len: 15; abundance: NA; d_gene: NA; j_gene: TRBJ2-7; v_gene: TRBV27; CDR3nt: TGTGCCAGCAGTTTTGGGCAGGGAAGATCCTACGAGCAGTACTTC; CDR3aa: CASSFGQGRSYEQYF
len: 13; abundance: NA; d_gene: TRBD1; j_gene: TRBJ1-1; v_gene: TRBV11-2; CDR3nt: TGTGCCAGCAGCACAGGGGTGAGCACTGAAGCTTTCTTT; CDR3aa: CASSTGVSTEAFF
len: 15; abundance: NA; d_gene: TRBD1; j_gene: TRBJ1-2; v_gene: TRBV7-2; CDR3nt: TGTGCCAGCAGCTCCCCGGGACAGGGGGTAATAGGCTACACCTTC; CDR3aa: CASSSPGQGVIGYTF
len: 16; abundance: NA; d_gene: NA; j_gene: TRBJ1-2; v_gene: TRBV7-9; CDR3nt: TGTGCCAGCAGCTCATCGCACAGGGCGGGCGGTGAGGGCTACACCTTC; CDR3aa: CASSSSHRAGGEGYTF
len: 18; abundance: NA; d_gene: NA; j_gene: TRBJ2-3; v_gene: TRBV28; CDR3nt: TGTGCCAGCAGTTTATGGTTAGGACCCAAGGGGAGCACAGATACGCAGTATTTT; CDR3aa: CASSLWLGPKGSTDTQYF
len: 15; abundance: NA; d_gene: TRBD1; j_gene: TRBJ1-1; v_gene: TRBV6-5; CDR3nt: TGTGCCAGCATCAGGGGGTCTATTGTGAACACTGAAGCTTTCTTT; CDR3aa: CASIRGSIVNTEAFF
len: 16; abundance: NA; d_gene: TRBD1; j_gene: TRBJ1-2; v_gene: TRBV9; CDR3nt: TGTGCCAGCAGCGTAGGCCAGGGGGCGTTTAACTATGGCTACACCTTC; CDR3aa: CASSVGQGAFNYGYTF
len: 13; abundance: NA; d_gene: NA; j_gene: TRBJ2-7; v_gene: TRBV5-1; CDR3nt: TGCGCCAGCAGCTTGGAACTCCCCTACGAGCAGTACTTC; CDR3aa: CASSLELPYEQYF
len: 15; abundance: NA; d_gene: NA; j_gene: TRBJ2-1; v_gene: TRBV18; CDR3nt: TGTGCCAGCTCGGAGGGACCGACGTCCTACAATGAGCAGTTCTTC; CDR3aa: CASSEGPTSYNEQFF
len: 22; abundance: NA; d_gene: NA; j_gene: TRBJ1-5; v_gene: TRBV9; CDR3nt: TGTGCCAGCAGCGTAGGGTTTAATGGGACTTCCCCAAACCCCGATGGCAATCAGCCCCAGCATTTT; CDR3aa: CASSVGFNGTSPNPDGNQPQHF